These 13 T cell receptor beta chains were sequenced from one sample in a study of spatial heterogeneity in lung cancer (dated by TCRdb to about 2019). Receptor amplification or capture employed 5' RACE. The sequencer listed for this sample is NextSeq 500. The public reads were reanalyzed by TCRdb: fastp trimming at Q25, MiXCR alignment, in-frame beta chains only. Entries that share a CDR3 protein sequence are merged under the most common genes and DNA. The table for this sample lists 50,000 or so distinct CDR3 sequences; about an eighth of them were counted only once. The ten top clones hold 40% to 50% of the sample. The sample's time point, from its label and the paper: sample taken at primary tumor resection. Without any cell sorting, TCR sequencing was performed on whole RNA extracted either from tumor and nontumor lung tissue or from cryopreserved PBMC samples. Sequencing was performed on PBMCs, taken at surgery. Receptor source: a female donor with early-stage non-small cell lung cancer.

The chain combines TRBV10-3 with TRBJ2-5, with 10 positions matching TRBD2. Germline V gene sequence: CDR1 ENHRY, CDR2 SYGVKD. V shed 6 bases and J 4 bases; nucleotides not matched to a gene: 5. The CDR3 contains 14 residues. The CDR3 DNA is TGTGCCATCAGCCAAACTAGCGGGGCAGAGACCCAGTACTTC. It specifies CAISQTSGAETQYF.

This clonotype was seen repeatedly, ten times or more. The chain couples TRBV19 to TRBJ2-4; no clear D. Trimming left V 5 bases short and J 9 bases short, with 8 bases between. This CDR3 has 11 residues. Germline V CDR1 and CDR2: LNHDA, SQIVND (reference sequence). The CDR3 nucleotides read TGTGCCAGTAGTTGGGTAGGCATTCAGTACTTC. It specifies CASSWVGIQYF.

The CDR3, as DNA: TGTGCCAGCAGCGTAGACTGGGCATTGACCTATGGCTACACCTTC. Its translation is CASSVDWALTYGYTF. The chain recombines TRBV9 with TRBJ1-2, with D unresolved. This CDR3 is built from 15 residues. Germline-derived CDR1 and CDR2 are SGDLS and YYNGEE. Trimming pared 0 bases from V and 4 bases from J, leaving 13 bases between.

This clonotype was seen at least ten times. The J gene is TRBJ2-7, the V gene TRBV27; D remains unclear. Germline V CDR1 and CDR2: MNHEY, SMNVEV (reference sequence). The CDR3 totals 14 residues. Trimming removed 5 bases from V and 2 bases from J, with 13 bases in between. CDR3 coding DNA: TGTGCCAGCAGTCCGGCCCACCCCCCCTACGAGCAGTACTTC. Translated, it gives CASSPAHPPYEQYF.

The sample holds a few counts of this clonotype. The chain carries TRBV5-6 and TRBJ2-1; 9 positions agree with TRBD2. J gave up 7 bases and V 4 bases, and 12 bases lay outside the gene matches. The CDR3 is 16 amino acids. Germline V gene lookup returns CDR1 SGHDT and CDR2 YYEEEE. CDR3 bases: TGTGCCAGCAGCCCCCTCGGGGCGGGGGGGCAAAATGAGCAGTTCTTC. Its translation is CASSPLGAGGQNEQFF. Drawing the rest from reference TRBV5-6 and TRBJ2-1, the complete variable domain is DAGVTQSPTHLIKTRGQQVTLRCSPKSGHDTVSWYQQALGQGPQFIFQYYEEEERQRGNFPDRFSGHQFPNYSSELNVNALLLGDSALYLCASSPLGAGGQNEQFFGPGTRLTVL.

Many counts were recorded for this clonotype. V and J are TRBV7-9 and TRBJ1-6; 10 nucleotides agree with TRBD1. This CDR3 has 17 residues. The trim removed 2 bases at V and 3 bases at J, leaving 4 bases unmatched. CDR1 is SEHNR, CDR2 FQNEAQ, per germline (reference sequence). The CDR3 reads CASSLSTGGGYNSPLHF. The CDR3 DNA reads TGTGCCAGCAGCTTATCGACAGGGGGCGGCTATAATTCACCCCTCCACTTT.

The J gene is TRBJ2-3, the V gene TRBV20-1; perhaps TRBD2 as D (5 bases). Germline V CDR1 and CDR2: DFQATT, SNEGSKA (reference sequence). The V end was cut by 0 bases, the J end by 2 bases, with 9 bases between. This CDR3 is 14 amino acids long. CDR3 amino acids: CSARDGSPTDTQYF. DNA for the CDR3: TGCAGTGCTAGAGATGGGAGTCCCACAGATACGCAGTATTTT.

In this sample, this clonotype turned up a few times. The rearrangement links TRBV27 to TRBJ1-5; D ambiguous. The CDR3 totals 13 residues. Germline CDR1 is MNHEY and CDR2 is SMNVEV (reference sequence). V lost 0 bases and J lost 6, with 6 bases in between. CDR3 nucleotides: TGTGCCAGCAGTTTATCGTGGGGTCAGCCCCAGCATTTT. Its translation: CASSLSWGQPQHF.

This clonotype showed up just a few times. The chain is built from TRBV3-1 and TRBJ2-2; D unresolved. Germline CDR1 is LGHDT and CDR2 is YNNKEL (reference sequence). The CDR3 consists of 17 residues. V lost 1 base and J lost 0, with 12 bases in between. CDR3 nucleotide sequence: TGTGCCAGCAGCCAAGCGCTCAAGATAGCGAACACCGGGGAGCTGTTTTTT. Its protein product is CASSQALKIANTGELFF.

This clonotype has a handful of counts. The chain is built from TRBV6-2 or TRBV6-3 and TRBJ1-6, with 7 positions matching TRBD1. The CDR3 is made up of 14 amino acids. V dropped 5 bases and J dropped 8; count of bases not matched to a gene: 6. CDR1 and CDR2 from the germline V gene are MNHEY and SVGEGT. CDR3 sequence: CASSNPTGHSPLHF. The CDR3 coding sequence is TGTGCCAGCAGTAACCCGACAGGGCATTCACCCCTCCACTTT.

V usage is TRBV12-3 or TRBV12-4 and J usage is TRBJ1-1, with TRBD1 matching over 10 bases. The CDR3 contains 12 residues. The V gene end was trimmed by 4 bases and the J gene end by 11 bases; junction bases not matched to a gene: 4. CDR3 region: CASSSRQGAAFF. The CDR3 nucleotides read TGTGCCAGCAGTTCCCGACAGGGGGCGGCTTTCTTT.

This chain links TRBV20-1 with TRBJ2-5; 7 bases map to TRBD1. The CDR3 totals 15 residues. Germline CDR1 and CDR2: DFQATT and SNEGSKA (reference sequence). V trimming: 7 bases; J trimming: 5 bases; junction bases outside the gene matches: 16. The CDR3 sequence is CSVPRGQSIFETQYF. CDR3 DNA: TGCAGTGTTCCGAGGGGACAGAGCATTTTCGAGACCCAGTACTTC.

This clonotype was picked up many times. The chain has TRBV5-1 and TRBJ1-1; 8 nucleotides line up with TRBD1. Germline V CDR1 and CDR2: SGHRS, YFSETQ. The CDR3 totals 14 residues. The V gene end was trimmed by 4 bases and the J gene end by 6 bases; junction bases not matched to a gene: 8. The CDR3 loop reads CASSGGTGSAEAFF. Written as DNA, the CDR3 is TGCGCCAGCAGCGGAGGGACAGGCAGTGCTGAAGCTTTCTTT.